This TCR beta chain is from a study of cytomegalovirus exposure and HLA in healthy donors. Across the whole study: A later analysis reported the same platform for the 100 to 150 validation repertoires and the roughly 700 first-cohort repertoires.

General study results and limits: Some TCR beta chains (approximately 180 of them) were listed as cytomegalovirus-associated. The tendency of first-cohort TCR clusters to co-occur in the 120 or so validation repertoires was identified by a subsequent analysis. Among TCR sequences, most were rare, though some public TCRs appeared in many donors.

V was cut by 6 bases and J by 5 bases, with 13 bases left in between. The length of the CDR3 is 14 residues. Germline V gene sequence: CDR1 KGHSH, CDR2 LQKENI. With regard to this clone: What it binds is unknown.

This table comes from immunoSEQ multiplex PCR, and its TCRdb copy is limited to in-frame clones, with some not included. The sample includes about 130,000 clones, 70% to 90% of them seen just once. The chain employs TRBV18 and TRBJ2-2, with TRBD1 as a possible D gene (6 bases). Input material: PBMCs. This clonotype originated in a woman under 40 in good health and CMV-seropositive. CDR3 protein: CASSPGAQTGELFF. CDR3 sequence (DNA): TGTGCCAGCTCCCCAGGGGCGCAGACCGGGGAGCTGTTTTTT.